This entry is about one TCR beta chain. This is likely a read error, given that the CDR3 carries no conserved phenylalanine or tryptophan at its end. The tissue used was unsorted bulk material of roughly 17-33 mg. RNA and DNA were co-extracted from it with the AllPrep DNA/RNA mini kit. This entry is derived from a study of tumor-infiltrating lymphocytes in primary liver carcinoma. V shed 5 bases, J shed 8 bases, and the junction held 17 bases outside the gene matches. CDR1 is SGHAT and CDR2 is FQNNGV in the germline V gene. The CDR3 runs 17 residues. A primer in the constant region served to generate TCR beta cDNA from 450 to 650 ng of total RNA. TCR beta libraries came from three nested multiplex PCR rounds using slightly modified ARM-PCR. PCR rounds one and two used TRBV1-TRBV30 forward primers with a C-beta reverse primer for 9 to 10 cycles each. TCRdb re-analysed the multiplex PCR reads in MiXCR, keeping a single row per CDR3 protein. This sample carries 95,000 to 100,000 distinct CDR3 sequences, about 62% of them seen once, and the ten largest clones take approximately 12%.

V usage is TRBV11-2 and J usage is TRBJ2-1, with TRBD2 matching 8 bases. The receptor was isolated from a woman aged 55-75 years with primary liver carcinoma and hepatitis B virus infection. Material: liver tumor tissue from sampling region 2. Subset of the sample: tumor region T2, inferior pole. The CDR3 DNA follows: TGTGCCAGCAGCAGGAGACTATCGGGAGGGCTGGGGGATGAGCAGTTCTCC. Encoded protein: CASSRRLSGGLGDEQFS.